This T cell receptor (beta chain) stems from a study of T-cell memory formation after mild COVID-19. MiXCR, applied by TCRdb to the 5' RACE reads, yields one record per CDR3 protein. The table shows roughly 340,000 distinct CDR3 sequences, with approximately 15% occurring only once. The germline V gene has CDR1 SGHTS and CDR2 YDEGEE. CDR3 length equals 15 residues. V dropped 6 bases and J dropped 1 base, with 14 bases sitting between them. This receptor was obtained from a man between 18 and 29 years old who had mild COVID-19 (a few samples of this study predate the infection). Cell type and time point are not known. Sequenced: PBMCs or a T cell subset sorted from them (not recorded which). J is TRBJ1-5 and V is TRBV5-8; D possibly corresponds to TRBD1 (6 bases). The CDR3 reads CASTVYGGSNQPQHF. CDR3 in DNA: TGTGCCAGCACCGTTTACGGGGGCAGCAATCAGCCCCAGCATTTT.